This T cell receptor (beta chain) derives from a study of cytomegalovirus exposure and HLA in healthy donors. The study's findings and limits: Usually a TCR sequence was rare, but some public TCRs were found in many donors. Indistinguishable V segments, including TRBV6-2 and TRBV6-3, were excluded. According to an earlier analysis, most TCR beta V segments yielded productive rearrangements about 87% or about 30% of the time. A later look showed TCR association rates differing by HLA locus, highest for DRB1 and lowest for HLA-C.

A few counts support this clone. Antigen: not known. Primers included in the PCR were 60 Vbeta and 13 Jbeta primers. Libraries were prepared by immunoSEQ multiplex PCR; TCRdb keeps only in-frame clonotypes and omits some of them. The sample contains roughly 190,000 clones, roughly 80% of which appear only once. V lost 3 bases to trimming and J lost 6 bases, with 15 bases between them. Germline V gene sequence: CDR1 LNHDA, CDR2 SQIVND (reference sequence). CDR3 length equals 14 residues. The TCR comes from a man aged 35 to 55 in good health and CMV-seropositive. Material: PBMCs. The chain combines TRBV19 with TRBJ2-7, with a tentative D call TRBD1 (6 bases). The CDR3 loop reads CASSIGRGDGEQYF. The DNA for the CDR3 is TGTGCCAGTAGTATCGGCAGGGGAGATGGCGAGCAGTACTTC.